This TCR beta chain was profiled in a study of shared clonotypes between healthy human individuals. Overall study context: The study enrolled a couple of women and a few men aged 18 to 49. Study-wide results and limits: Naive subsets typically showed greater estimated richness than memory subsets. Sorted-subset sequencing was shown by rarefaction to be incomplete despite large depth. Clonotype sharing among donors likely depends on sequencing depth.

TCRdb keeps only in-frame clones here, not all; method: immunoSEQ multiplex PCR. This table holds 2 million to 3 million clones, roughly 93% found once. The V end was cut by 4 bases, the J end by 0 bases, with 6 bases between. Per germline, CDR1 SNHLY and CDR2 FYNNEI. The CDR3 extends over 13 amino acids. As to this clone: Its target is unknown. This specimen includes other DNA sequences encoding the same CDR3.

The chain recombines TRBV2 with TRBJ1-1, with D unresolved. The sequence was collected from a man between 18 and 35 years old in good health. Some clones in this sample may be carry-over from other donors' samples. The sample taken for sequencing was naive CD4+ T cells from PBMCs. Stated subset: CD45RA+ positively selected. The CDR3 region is CASSADMNTEAFF. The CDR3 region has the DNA TGTGCCAGCAGTGCCGACATGAACACTGAAGCTTTCTTT.